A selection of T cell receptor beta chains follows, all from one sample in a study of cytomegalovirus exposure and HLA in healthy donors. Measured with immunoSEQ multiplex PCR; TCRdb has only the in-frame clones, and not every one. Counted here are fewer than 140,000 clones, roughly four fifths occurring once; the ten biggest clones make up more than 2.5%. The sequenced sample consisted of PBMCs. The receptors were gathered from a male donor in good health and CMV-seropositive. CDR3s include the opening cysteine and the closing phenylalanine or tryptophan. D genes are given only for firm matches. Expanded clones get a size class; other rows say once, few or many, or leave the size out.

CASSQKGGTGGKYKGYTF | TGCGCCAGCAGCCAAAAGGGAGGGACAGGGGGCAAGTATAAGGGCTACACCTTC | TRBJ1-2 | - | TRBD1 | TRBV4-3
CASSLDSRKYPF | TGTGCCAGCAGCTTAGACAGTCGGAAGTACCCCTTC | TRBJ1-2 | few | - | TRBV7-8
CASSEGQGFQPQHF | TGTGCCAGCAGTGAAGGACAGGGCTTTCAGCCCCAGCATTTT | TRBJ1-5 | - | TRBD1 | TRBV2
CAISSGETQYF | TGTGCCATCAGCTCCGGAGAGACCCAGTACTTC | TRBJ2-5 | - | - | TRBV10-3
CASSSSEGISHF | TGTGCCAGCAGCTCCTCTGAGGGTATTTCGCATTTT | TRBJ1-5 | - | - | TRBV5-6
CSVEGTGFTGELFF | TGCAGCGTTGAGGGGACAGGGTTCACCGGGGAGCTGTTTTTT | TRBJ2-2 | - | TRBD1 | TRBV29-1
CASSSYLGGGDGYTF | TGTGCCAGCAGTTCGTATCTAGGAGGGGGGGATGGCTACACCTTC | TRBJ1-2 | once | - | TRBV27
CASSTEQGYSGNTIYF | TGTGCCAGCAGCACAGAACAGGGTTACTCTGGAAACACCATATATTTT | TRBJ1-3 | - | - | TRBV9
CASSLIGCVAKNIQYF | TGTGCCAGCAGCTTAATCGGGTGCGTAGCCAAAAACATTCAGTACTTC | TRBJ2-4 | - | - | TRBV7-9
CASSPQGSITYEQYF | TGTGCCAGCAGTCCACAGGGGTCTATCACCTACGAGCAGTACTTC | TRBJ2-7 | - | TRBD1 | TRBV28
CASSLGQTTGELFF | TGCGCCAGCAGCTTGGGACAGACAACCGGGGAGCTGTTTTTT | TRBJ2-2 | few | - | TRBV5-1
CASSPPGLAKNIQYF | TGTGCCAGCAGTCCCCCCGGGTTAGCCAAAAACATTCAGTACTTC | TRBJ2-4 | - | - | TRBV27
CASSLALKVRRVPGELFF | TGTGCCAGCAGCTTAGCGCTAAAAGTTAGGAGGGTGCCCGGGGAGCTGTTTTTT | TRBJ2-2 | - | - | TRBV7-8
CASSSGGGPRPYEQYF | TGCGCCAGCAGCTCCGGGGGGGGGCCTCGCCCCTACGAGCAGTACTTC | TRBJ2-7 | - | TRBD2 | TRBV5-1
CASSRSGQGIYGYTF | TGTGCCAGCAGCCGTAGTGGACAGGGCATTTATGGCTACACCTTC | TRBJ1-2 | - | TRBD1 | TRBV13
CASSSPPQGRNSPLHF | TGTGCCAGCAGTTCCCCCCCCCAGGGTAGAAATTCACCCCTCCACTTT | TRBJ1-6 | - | - | TRBV28
CASSLIGGASNEQFF | TGTGCCAGCAGCTTAATCGGGGGGGCCAGTAATGAGCAGTTCTTC | TRBJ2-1 | few | TRBD2 | TRBV7-3
CAWAKKEGGYSPLHF | TGTGCCTGGGCGAAAAAGGAGGGTGGGTATTCACCCCTCCACTTT | TRBJ1-6 | - | - | TRBV30
CASSSATGGALDYGYTF | TGTGCCAGCAGCTCAGCGACAGGGGGCGCCTTAGACTATGGCTACACCTTC | TRBJ1-2 | - | TRBD1 | TRBV7-2
CASSENSGRTDTQYF | TGTGCCAGCAGTGAGAACAGCGGGAGAACAGATACGCAGTATTTT | TRBJ2-3 | - | TRBD2 | TRBV6-4
CASSQNSSTTNEKLFF | TGCGCCAGCAGTCAAAACTCCTCGACAACTAATGAAAAACTGTTTTTT | TRBJ1-4 | - | - | TRBV23-1
CSVEAGQGNPSKNIQYF | TGCAGCGTTGAAGCGGGACAAGGAAATCCTTCCAAAAACATTCAGTACTTC | TRBJ2-4 | - | - | TRBV29-1
CATVNDRGYSGNTIYF | TGTGCCACCGTCAACGACAGGGGCTACTCTGGAAACACCATATATTTT | TRBJ1-3 | - | TRBD1 | TRBV28
CASSIDAGGASYEQYF | TGTGCCAGTAGTATAGATGCAGGGGGCGCCTCCTACGAGCAGTACTTC | TRBJ2-7 | - | TRBD1 | TRBV19
CASSSYSLSYEQYF | TGTGCCAGCAGCTCCTACAGCCTCTCCTACGAGCAGTACTTC | TRBJ2-7 | - | - | TRBV7-2
CASSSGQGEAFF | TGTGCCAGCAGCTCGGGACAGGGTGAAGCTTTCTTT | TRBJ1-1 | - | TRBD1 | TRBV7-9
CASVPGTGTTEAFF | TGTGCCAGCGTTCCCGGGACAGGGACCACTGAAGCTTTCTTT | TRBJ1-1 | - | TRBD1 | TRBV6-5
CASSQVSTGYTGELFF | TGCGCCAGCAGCCAAGTTTCGACAGGGTACACCGGGGAGCTGTTTTTT | TRBJ2-2 | once | TRBD1 | TRBV4-3
CASSETDRTFYGYTF | TGTGCCAGCAGCGAAACGGACAGGACATTCTATGGCTACACCTTC | TRBJ1-2 | - | TRBD1 | TRBV14
CASSQYRGTYEQYF | TGCGCCAGCAGCCAATACAGGGGCACCTACGAGCAGTACTTC | TRBJ2-7 | once | TRBD1 | TRBV4-3
CAWTKKGWRDHEQYF | TGTGCCTGGACCAAGAAGGGGTGGCGGGACCACGAGCAGTACTTC | TRBJ2-7 | - | - | TRBV30
CASSGKTGNEQFF | TGTGCCAGCAGCGGAAAGACAGGTAATGAGCAGTTCTTC | TRBJ2-1 | - | - | TRBV9
CASSPRAGAMNTEAFF | TGTGCCAGCAGCCCCCGGGCAGGGGCCATGAACACTGAAGCTTTCTTT | TRBJ1-1 | - | - | TRBV7-9
CASAQGQSTYEQYF | TGTGCCAGCGCTCAGGGACAGTCAACCTACGAGCAGTACTTC | TRBJ2-7 | - | TRBD1 | TRBV28
CASKDSHKPYSNQPQHF | TGTGCCTCCAAGGACAGCCATAAACCTTATAGCAATCAGCCCCAGCATTTT | TRBJ1-5 | - | - | TRBV19
CASSDGTSGRTDTQYF | TGTGCCAGCAGTGATGGGACTAGCGGGAGGACAGATACGCAGTATTTT | TRBJ2-3 | - | TRBD2 | TRBV6-1
CASSLGTGGHNEQFF | TGTGCCAGCAGTCTAGGGACAGGGGGACACAATGAGCAGTTCTTC | TRBJ2-1 | once | TRBD1 | TRBV6-1
CASSPGTGDSYNSPLHF | TGCGCCAGCAGCCCCGGGACAGGGGACTCCTATAATTCACCCCTCCACTTT | TRBJ1-6 | - | TRBD1 | TRBV5-1
CASSHRYEQYF | TGCGCCAGCAGCCACCGCTACGAGCAGTACTTC | TRBJ2-7 | - | - | TRBV4-1
CASSEYMGTGGLSGLKSSYEQYF | TGCGCCAGCAGTGAGTATATGGGGACAGGGGGTCTTTCTGGACTAAAGAGCTCCTACGAGCAGTACTTC | TRBJ2-7 | - | TRBD1 | TRBV10-1